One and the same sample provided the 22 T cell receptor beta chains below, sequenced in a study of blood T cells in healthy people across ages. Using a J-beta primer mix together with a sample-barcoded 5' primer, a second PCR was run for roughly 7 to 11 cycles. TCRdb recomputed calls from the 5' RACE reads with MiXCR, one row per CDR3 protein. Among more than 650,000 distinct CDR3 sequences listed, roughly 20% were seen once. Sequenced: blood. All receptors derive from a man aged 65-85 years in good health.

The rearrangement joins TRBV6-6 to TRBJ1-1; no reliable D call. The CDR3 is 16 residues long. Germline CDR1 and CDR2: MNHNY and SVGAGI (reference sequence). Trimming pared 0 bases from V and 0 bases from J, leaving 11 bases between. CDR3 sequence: CASSYSRTGMNTEAFF. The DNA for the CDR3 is TGTGCCAGCAGTTACTCGCGGACGGGGATGAACACTGAAGCTTTCTTT.

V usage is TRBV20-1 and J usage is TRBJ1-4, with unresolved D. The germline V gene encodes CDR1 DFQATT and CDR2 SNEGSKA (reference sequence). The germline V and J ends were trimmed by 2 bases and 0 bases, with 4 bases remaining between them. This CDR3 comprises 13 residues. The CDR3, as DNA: TGCAGTGCTAGAAGGCCAACTAATGAAAAACTGTTTTTT. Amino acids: CSARRPTNEKLFF.

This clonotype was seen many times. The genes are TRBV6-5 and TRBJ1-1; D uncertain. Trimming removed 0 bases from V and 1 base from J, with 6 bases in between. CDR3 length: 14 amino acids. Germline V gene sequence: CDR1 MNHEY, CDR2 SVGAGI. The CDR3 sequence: CASSYSGTNTEAFF. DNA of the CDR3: TGTGCCAGCAGTTACTCGGGCACGAACACTGAAGCTTTCTTT.

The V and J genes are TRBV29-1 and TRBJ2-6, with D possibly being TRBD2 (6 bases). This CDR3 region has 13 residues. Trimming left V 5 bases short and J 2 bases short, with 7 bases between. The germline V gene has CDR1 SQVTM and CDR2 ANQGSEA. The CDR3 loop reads CSVTGAGANVLTF. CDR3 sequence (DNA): TGCAGCGTTACGGGGGCTGGGGCCAACGTCCTGACTTTC.

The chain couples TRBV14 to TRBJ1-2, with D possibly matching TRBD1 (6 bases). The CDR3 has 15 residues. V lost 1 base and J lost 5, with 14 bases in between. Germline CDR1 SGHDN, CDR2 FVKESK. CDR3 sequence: CASSQAGGLGYGYTF. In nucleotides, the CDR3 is TGTGCCAGCAGCCAAGCGGGGGGGCTCGGGTATGGCTACACCTTC.

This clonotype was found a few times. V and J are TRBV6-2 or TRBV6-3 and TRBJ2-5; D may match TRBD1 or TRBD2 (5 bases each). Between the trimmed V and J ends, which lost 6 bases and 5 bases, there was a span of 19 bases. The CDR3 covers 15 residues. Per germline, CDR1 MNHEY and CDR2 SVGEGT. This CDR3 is CASSLRLWGPETQYF. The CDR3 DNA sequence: TGTGCCAGCAGCCTACGTCTTTGGGGACCGGAGACCCAGTACTTC.

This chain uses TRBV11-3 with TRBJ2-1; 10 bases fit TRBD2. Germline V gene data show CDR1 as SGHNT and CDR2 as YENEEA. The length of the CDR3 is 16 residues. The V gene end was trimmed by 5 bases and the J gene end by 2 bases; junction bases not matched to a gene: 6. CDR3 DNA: TGTGCCAGCAGCCCACGGACTAGCGGTCCCTACAATGAGCAGTTCTTC. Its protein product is CASSPRTSGPYNEQFF.

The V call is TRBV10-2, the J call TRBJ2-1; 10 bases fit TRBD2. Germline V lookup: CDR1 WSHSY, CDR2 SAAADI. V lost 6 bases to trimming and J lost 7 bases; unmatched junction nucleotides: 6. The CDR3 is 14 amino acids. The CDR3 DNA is TGCGCCAGCAGAGAGAGCGGGAGGGGGAATGAGCAGTTCTTC. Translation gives CASRESGRGNEQFF.

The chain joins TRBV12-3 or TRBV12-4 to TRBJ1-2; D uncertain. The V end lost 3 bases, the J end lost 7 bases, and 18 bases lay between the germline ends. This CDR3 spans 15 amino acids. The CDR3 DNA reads TGTGCCAGCAGTTTTGTCCGGGGTAAAAGAGGTGGCTACACCTTC. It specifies CASSFVRGKRGGYTF.

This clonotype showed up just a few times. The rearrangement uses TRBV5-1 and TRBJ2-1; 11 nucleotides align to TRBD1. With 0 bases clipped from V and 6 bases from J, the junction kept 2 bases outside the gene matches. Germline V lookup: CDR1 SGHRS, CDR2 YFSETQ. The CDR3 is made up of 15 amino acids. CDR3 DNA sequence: TGCGCCAGCAGCTTGGCGGGACAGGGGGTCAATGAGCAGTTCTTC. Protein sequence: CASSLAGQGVNEQFF.

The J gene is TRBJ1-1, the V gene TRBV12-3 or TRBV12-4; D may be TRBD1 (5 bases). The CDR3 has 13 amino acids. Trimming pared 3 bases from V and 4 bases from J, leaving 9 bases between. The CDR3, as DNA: TGTGCCAGCAGTTTCCGGGGCTTCACTGAAGCTTTCTTT. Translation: CASSFRGFTEAFF.

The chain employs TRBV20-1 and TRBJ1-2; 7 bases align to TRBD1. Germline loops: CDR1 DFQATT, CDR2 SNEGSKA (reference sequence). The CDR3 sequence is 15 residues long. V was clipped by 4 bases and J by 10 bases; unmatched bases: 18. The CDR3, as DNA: TGCAGTGCTACGAGACAGGGCCGATCCTCTGTGGACTACACCTTC. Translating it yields CSATRQGRSSVDYTF.

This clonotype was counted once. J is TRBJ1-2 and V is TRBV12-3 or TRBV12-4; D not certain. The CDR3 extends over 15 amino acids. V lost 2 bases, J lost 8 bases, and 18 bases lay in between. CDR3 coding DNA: TGTGCCAGCAGTTTACTTCCACCTGCATGGAGAGGCTACACCTTC. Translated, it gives CASSLLPPAWRGYTF.

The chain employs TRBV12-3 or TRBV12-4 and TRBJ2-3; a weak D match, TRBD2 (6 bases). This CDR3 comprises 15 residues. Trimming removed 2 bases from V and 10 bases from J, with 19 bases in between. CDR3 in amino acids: CASSLSSSAPDAQYF. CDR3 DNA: TGTGCCAGCAGTTTAAGTTCTAGCGCCCCGGATGCGCAGTATTTT.

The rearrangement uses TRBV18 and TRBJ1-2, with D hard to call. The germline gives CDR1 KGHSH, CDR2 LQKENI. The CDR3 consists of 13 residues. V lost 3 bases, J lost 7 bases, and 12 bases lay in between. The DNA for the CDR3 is TGTGCCAGCTCACCGGGTTCCGACTGTGGCTACACCTTC. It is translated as CASSPGSDCGYTF.

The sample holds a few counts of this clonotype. The CDR3 protein is CASSYSQGGYTF. The CDR3, as DNA: TGTGCCAGCAGTTACTCCCAGGGCGGCTACACCTTC. The gene calls are TRBV6-5 and TRBJ1-2, with D perhaps TRBD1 (5 bases). Trimming took 0 bases from V and 8 from J, leaving 7 bases between them. Germline-derived CDR1 and CDR2 are MNHEY and SVGAGI. This CDR3 contains 12 residues.

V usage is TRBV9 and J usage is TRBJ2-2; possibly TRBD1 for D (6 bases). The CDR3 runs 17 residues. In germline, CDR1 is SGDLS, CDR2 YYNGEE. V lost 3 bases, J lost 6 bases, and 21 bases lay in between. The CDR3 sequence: CASSGAGQGSSSGELFF. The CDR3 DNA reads TGTGCCAGCAGCGGCGCTGGGCAGGGGAGTAGTTCCGGGGAGCTGTTTTTT.

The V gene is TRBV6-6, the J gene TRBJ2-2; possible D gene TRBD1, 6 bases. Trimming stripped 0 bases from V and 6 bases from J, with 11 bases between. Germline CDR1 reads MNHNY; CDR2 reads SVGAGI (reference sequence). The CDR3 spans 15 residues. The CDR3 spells CASSYSRTGSGELFF. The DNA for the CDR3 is TGTGCCAGCAGTTACTCCCGAACAGGGTCCGGGGAGCTGTTTTTT.

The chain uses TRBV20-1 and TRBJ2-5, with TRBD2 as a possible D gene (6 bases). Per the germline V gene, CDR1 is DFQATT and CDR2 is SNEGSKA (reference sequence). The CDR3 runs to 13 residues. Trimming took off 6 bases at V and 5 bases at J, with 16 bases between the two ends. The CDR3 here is CSAREATPETQYF. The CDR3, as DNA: TGCAGTGCCAGGGAGGCTACACCGGAGACCCAGTACTTC.

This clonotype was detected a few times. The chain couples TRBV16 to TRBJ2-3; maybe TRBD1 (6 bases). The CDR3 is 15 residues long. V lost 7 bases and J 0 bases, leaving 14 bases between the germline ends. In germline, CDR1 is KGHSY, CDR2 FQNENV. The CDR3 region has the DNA TGTGCCAGCATTGGACCGGGACACAGCACAGATACGCAGTATTTT. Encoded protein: CASIGPGHSTDTQYF.

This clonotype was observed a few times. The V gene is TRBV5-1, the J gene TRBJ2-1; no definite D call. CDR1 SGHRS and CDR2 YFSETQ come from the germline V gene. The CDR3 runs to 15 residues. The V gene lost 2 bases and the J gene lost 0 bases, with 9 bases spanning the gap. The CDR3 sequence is CASSLPRNSYNEQFF. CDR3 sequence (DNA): TGCGCCAGCAGCTTACCCCGCAACTCCTACAATGAGCAGTTCTTC.

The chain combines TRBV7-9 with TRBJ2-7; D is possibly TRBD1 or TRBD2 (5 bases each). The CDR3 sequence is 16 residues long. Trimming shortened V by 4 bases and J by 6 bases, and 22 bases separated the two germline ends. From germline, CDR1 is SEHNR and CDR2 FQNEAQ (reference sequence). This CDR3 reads CASSSDFNGRGGEQYV. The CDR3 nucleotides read TGTGCCAGCAGCTCAGATTTTAACGGTCGGGGCGGCGAGCAGTACGTC.